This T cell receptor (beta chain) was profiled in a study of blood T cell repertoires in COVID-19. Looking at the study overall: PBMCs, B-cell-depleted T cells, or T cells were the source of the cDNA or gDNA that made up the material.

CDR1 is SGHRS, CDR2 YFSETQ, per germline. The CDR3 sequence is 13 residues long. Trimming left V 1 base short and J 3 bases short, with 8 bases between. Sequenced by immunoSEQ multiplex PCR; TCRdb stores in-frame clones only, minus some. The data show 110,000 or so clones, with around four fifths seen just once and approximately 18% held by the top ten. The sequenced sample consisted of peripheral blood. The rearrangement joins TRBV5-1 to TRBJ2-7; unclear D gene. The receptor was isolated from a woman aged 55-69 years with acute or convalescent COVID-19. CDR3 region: CASSLSTVYEQYF. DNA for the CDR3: TGCGCCAGCAGCTTGAGCACAGTCTACGAGCAGTACTTC.